Below, 22 T cell receptor beta chains from the same sample are listed, as sequenced in a study of technical replicates of blood from a handful of donors. Using immunoSEQ multiplex PCR, the repertoire was profiled, and TCRdb retains in-frame clones only, with some absent. The profile covers 44,000 or so clones, with approximately 90% appearing a single time and 3% to 5% taken by the ten largest. Sequencing used PBMCs. Receptor source: a human donor in good health. Some clones in this sample may be carry-over from other donors' samples.

This clone was recorded only once. The chain carries TRBV13 and TRBJ1-6; 7 nucleotides match TRBD1. The V gene's germline CDR1 is PRHDT and CDR2 FYEKMQ (reference sequence). CDR3 length: 14 amino acids. J lost 7 bases, V lost 5 bases, and 5 bases had no gene match. CDR3 region: CASSIGQANSPLHF. DNA for the CDR3: TGTGCCAGCAGCATTGGACAGGCCAATTCACCCCTCCACTTT. The variable domain in full, with the rest retrieved from reference TRBV13 and TRBJ1-6, is AAGVIQSPRHLIKEKRETATLKCYPIPRHDTVYWYQQGPGQDPQFLISFYEKMQSDKGSIPDRFSAQQFSDYHSELNMSSLELGDSALYFCASSIGQANSPLHFGNGTRLTVT.

The chain combines TRBV19 with TRBJ2-6, with 9 bases matching TRBD1. CDR1 LNHDA and CDR2 SQIVND come from the germline V gene (reference sequence). The CDR3 sequence is 19 residues long. Trimming cost V 5 bases and J 6 bases; bases outside gene matches: 17. CDR3 region: CASSPTGQGILIAANVLTF. CDR3 bases: TGTGCCAGTAGTCCCACAGGACAGGGGATTTTGATTGCGGCCAACGTCCTGACTTTC.

This chain uses TRBV5-1 with TRBJ1-2; D unresolved. The CDR3 sequence is 15 residues long. Germline V gives CDR1 SGHRS, CDR2 YFSETQ. V lost 4 bases, J lost 8 bases, and 21 bases lay in between. In nucleotides, the CDR3 is TGCGCCAGCAGCCCCTACCAAAGGGAGGTGCGGGGCTACACCTTC. Translated, it gives CASSPYQREVRGYTF.

The gene calls are TRBV2 and TRBJ2-5, with TRBD2 as a possible D gene (5 bases). The CDR3 is made up of 13 amino acids. Germline V gene data show CDR1 as SNHLY and CDR2 as FYNNEI. Trimming removed 8 bases at V and 2 bases at J, with 12 bases between. CDR3 amino acids: CASLDYPQETQYF. The CDR3 bases are TGTGCCAGCCTAGACTACCCACAAGAGACCCAGTACTTC.

The chain employs TRBV15 and TRBJ2-7; D is perhaps TRBD2 (6 bases). CDR3 length equals 13 residues. Germline V gene sequence: CDR1 LNHNV, CDR2 YYDKDF (reference sequence). Between the trimmed V and J ends, which lost 3 bases and 2 bases, there was a span of 8 bases. The CDR3 DNA is TGTGCCACCAGCAGGGAGGGAGCCTACGAGCAGTACTTC. Protein product: CATSREGAYEQYF.

This chain connects TRBV27 to TRBJ1-1; 9 nucleotides match TRBD1. This CDR3 contains 13 residues. V lost 5 bases and J lost 7; bases outside the gene matches: 5. Looked up from germline, CDR1 is MNHEY and CDR2 is SMNVEV (reference sequence). CDR3 residues: CASSLQGAHEAFF. For the CDR3, the DNA is TGTGCCAGCAGTCTACAGGGGGCCCATGAAGCTTTCTTT.

The chain couples TRBV29-1 to TRBJ2-5; D is undetermined. V was clipped by 4 bases and J by 2 bases, with 5 bases between them. This CDR3 is 11 amino acids long. The V gene's germline CDR1 is SQVTM and CDR2 ANQGSEA. The CDR3 region is CSVAQQETQYF. The CDR3 bases are TGCAGCGTTGCGCAGCAAGAGACCCAGTACTTC. The variable domain in full, completed from reference TRBV29-1 and TRBJ2-5, reads SAVISQKPSRDICQRGTSLTIQCQVDSQVTMMFWYRQQPGQSLTLIATANQGSEATYESGFVIDKFPISRPNLTFSTLTVSNMSPEDSSIYLCSVAQQETQYFGPGTRLLVL.

This chain uses TRBV27 with TRBJ1-5; tentative D call: TRBD1 (5 bases). Germline V gene lookup returns CDR1 MNHEY and CDR2 SMNVEV (reference sequence). V was shortened by 6 bases and J by 4 bases, with 16 bases between the two germline ends. The CDR3 has 15 residues. Here the CDR3 reads CASSPWRDLNQPQHF. The CDR3, as DNA: TGTGCCAGCAGCCCATGGAGGGACCTAAATCAGCCCCAGCATTTT.

This chain connects TRBV4-1 to TRBJ1-1; TRBD1 might be the D (6 bases). CDR1 is MGHRA and CDR2 is YSYEKL in the germline V gene. Deletions cut 1 base from V and 9 bases from J, with 9 bases between. The CDR3 has 12 amino acids. CDR3 nucleotides: TGCGCCAGCAGCCAAGTCGGGACAAAAGCTTTCTTT. Residues: CASSQVGTKAFF.

The rearrangement links TRBV19 to TRBJ1-5; TRBD1 matches at 9 bases. In germline, CDR1 is LNHDA, CDR2 SQIVND (reference sequence). With 6 bases clipped from V and 1 base from J, the junction kept 7 bases outside the gene matches. The CDR3 contains 16 residues. The CDR3 DNA reads as TGTGCCAGTAGCCTACAGGGGGCTGGAAGCAATCAGCCCCAGCATTTT. Translating gives CASSLQGAGSNQPQHF.

CDR3 DNA sequence: TGCGCCAGCAGCCACATCCACCAGAGGAACGAGCAGTACTTC. Its translation is CASSHIHQRNEQYF. V usage is TRBV4-3 and J usage is TRBJ2-7; no definite D call. This CDR3 spans 14 amino acids. Looked up from germline, CDR1 is LGHNA and CDR2 is YSLEER. Trimming removed 3 bases from V and 5 bases from J, with 14 bases in between.

The rearrangement joins TRBV29-1 to TRBJ1-1; 9 bases match TRBD1. This CDR3 region has 12 residues. Germline V lookup: CDR1 SQVTM, CDR2 ANQGSEA. The J segment lost 4 bases and the V segment lost 6 bases, leaving 3 bases of the junction unmatched. In DNA, the CDR3 is TGCAGCGTGGGACAGGGCGGCACTGAAGCTTTCTTT. Its protein is CSVGQGGTEAFF.

The DNA of the CDR3 is TGCGCCAGCAGCCAAGATTCTCCTGGGGGGGACACTGAAGCTTTCTTT. Its translation is CASSQDSPGGDTEAFF. The chain is built from TRBV4-3 and TRBJ1-1; tentatively, D is TRBD1 (5 bases). V lost 0 bases, J lost 3 bases, and 14 bases lay in between. The CDR3 is made up of 16 amino acids. Per germline, CDR1 LGHNA and CDR2 YSLEER.

This chain connects TRBV20-1 to TRBJ2-7; a weak D match, TRBD2 (5 bases). Germline CDR1 reads DFQATT; CDR2 reads SNEGSKA (reference sequence). The CDR3 is 11 residues long. Between the trimmed V and J ends, which lost 5 bases and 5 bases, there was a span of 10 bases. The CDR3 reads CSAGGLDEQYF. The CDR3 nucleotides read TGCAGTGCTGGCGGACTCGACGAGCAGTACTTC.

This clone was counted a few times. The chain is built from TRBV6-1 and TRBJ2-7, with a weak D call TRBD2 (6 bases). This CDR3 spans 16 amino acids. In germline, CDR1 is MNHNS, CDR2 SASEGT. V was pared by 4 bases and J by 6 bases, with 22 bases between. CDR3 amino acids: CASSAVRRGRASEQYF. The DNA of the CDR3 is TGTGCCAGCAGTGCCGTGAGGAGGGGACGAGCCTCCGAGCAGTACTTC.

This clone was observed a handful of times. The rearrangement joins TRBV29-1 to TRBJ2-5; TRBD2 aligns across 9 bases. The germline CDR1 and CDR2 sequences are SQVTM and ANQGSEA. The V segment lost 6 bases and the J segment 1 base; nucleotides outside the gene matches: 15. This CDR3 has 17 amino acids. CDR3 DNA sequence: TGCAGCGTCCATACGGACTTCAGCGGGGGGCCCCAAGAGACCCAGTACTTC. It translates to CSVHTDFSGGPQETQYF. The whole variable domain, filled in from reference TRBV29-1 and TRBJ2-5, reads SAVISQKPSRDICQRGTSLTIQCQVDSQVTMMFWYRQQPGQSLTLIATANQGSEATYESGFVIDKFPISRPNLTFSTLTVSNMSPEDSSIYLCSVHTDFSGGPQETQYFGPGTRLLVL.

The chain has TRBV30 and TRBJ1-4; 9 bases map to TRBD1. The germline gives CDR1 GTSNPN, CDR2 SVGIG (reference sequence). Trimming took 1 base from V and 11 from J; bases not matched to a gene: 11. There are 15 residues in the CDR3. CDR3 amino acids: CAWSDNPGQGLKLFF. The CDR3 DNA sequence: TGTGCCTGGAGTGACAATCCGGGACAGGGTTTGAAACTGTTTTTT.

The chain combines TRBV4-1 with TRBJ2-2; 7 nucleotides match TRBD2. In germline, CDR1 is MGHRA, CDR2 YSYEKL. Trimming removed 6 bases from V and 0 bases from J; junction bases left unmatched: 7. There are 16 residues in the CDR3. The CDR3 DNA reads TGCGCCAGCAGACTGGGGGGGAAAACGAACACCGGGGAGCTGTTTTTT. It is translated as CASRLGGKTNTGELFF.

This clone was found once. This chain uses TRBV7-2 with TRBJ1-2, with a tentative D call TRBD1 (6 bases). The CDR3 is 14 amino acids. Trimming removed 5 bases at V and 2 bases at J, with 12 bases between. CDR1 SGHTA and CDR2 FQGNSA come from the germline V gene. In nucleotides, the CDR3 is TGTGCCAGCAGCACCGCAACAGGGAACTATGGCTACACCTTC. Amino acid sequence: CASSTATGNYGYTF. The full variable domain, its missing parts supplied by reference TRBV7-2 and TRBJ1-2, is GAGVSQSPSNKVTEKGKDVELRCDPISGHTALYWYRQSLGQGLEFLIYFQGNSAPDKSGLPSDRFSAERTGGSVSTLTIQRTQQEDSAVYLCASSTATGNYGYTFGSGTRLTVV.

The V call is TRBV6-5, the J call TRBJ1-1, with D possibly TRBD1 on 6 matching bases. Germline assignment: CDR1 MNHEY and CDR2 SVGAGI. Trimming removed 0 bases at V and 5 bases at J, with 10 bases between. The CDR3 is 14 residues long. The CDR3 region is CASSYSRGQTEAFF. CDR3 DNA: TGTGCCAGCAGTTACTCGCGGGGGCAGACTGAAGCTTTCTTT.

On this clone: The sample has other DNA sequences that encode this CDR3 too. The gene calls are TRBV19 and TRBJ1-1, with a possible D match to TRBD1 (6 bases). The CDR3 is made up of 14 amino acids. Trimming pared 1 base from V and 1 base from J, leaving 7 bases between. The germline V gene has CDR1 LNHDA and CDR2 SQIVND (reference sequence). The CDR3 DNA reads as TGTGCCAGTAGTATAGGGGGACAGAACACTGAAGCTTTCTTT. Protein product: CASSIGGQNTEAFF.

The chain couples TRBV9 to TRBJ1-2, with a possible D match to TRBD1 (6 bases). Germline V lookup: CDR1 SGDLS, CDR2 YYNGEE. Trimming removed 3 bases at V and 7 bases at J, with 7 bases between. There are 11 residues in the CDR3. The CDR3: CASSAGVGYTF. In DNA, the CDR3 is TGTGCCAGCAGCGCAGGGGTTGGCTACACCTTC. Complete variable domain (other parts from reference TRBV9 and TRBJ1-2): DSGVTQTPKHLITATGQRVTLRCSPRSGDLSVYWYQQSLDQGLQFLIQYYNGEERAKGNILERFSAQQFPDLHSELNLSSLELGDSALYFCASSAGVGYTFGSGTRLTVV.